This TCR beta chain was obtained from a study of blood T cell repertoires in COVID-19. In the original workflow: Reference gene primers were amplified, and this amplification served to estimate nucleated cell counts. Clones were sequenced by immunoSEQ multiplex PCR, and TCRdb holds only the in-frame ones, with some missing. Clonal size and the V and J genes are those of that table, whereas D and trimming came from the DNA. The repertoire holds under 95,000 clones, with roughly four fifths as singletons. V shed 7 bases and J shed 3 bases, with 13 bases lying between them. The germline V gene has CDR1 MNHEY and CDR2 SVGAGI. The CDR3 is 14 amino acids.

Sequences were obtained from peripheral blood. V and J are TRBV6-5 and TRBJ1-3, with D unclear. The receptor was derived from a man aged 50 or older with acute or convalescent COVID-19. CDR3 loop: CASNPGIFGNTIYF. The DNA for the CDR3 is TGTGCCAGCAACCCGGGAATCTTTGGAAACACCATATATTTT.